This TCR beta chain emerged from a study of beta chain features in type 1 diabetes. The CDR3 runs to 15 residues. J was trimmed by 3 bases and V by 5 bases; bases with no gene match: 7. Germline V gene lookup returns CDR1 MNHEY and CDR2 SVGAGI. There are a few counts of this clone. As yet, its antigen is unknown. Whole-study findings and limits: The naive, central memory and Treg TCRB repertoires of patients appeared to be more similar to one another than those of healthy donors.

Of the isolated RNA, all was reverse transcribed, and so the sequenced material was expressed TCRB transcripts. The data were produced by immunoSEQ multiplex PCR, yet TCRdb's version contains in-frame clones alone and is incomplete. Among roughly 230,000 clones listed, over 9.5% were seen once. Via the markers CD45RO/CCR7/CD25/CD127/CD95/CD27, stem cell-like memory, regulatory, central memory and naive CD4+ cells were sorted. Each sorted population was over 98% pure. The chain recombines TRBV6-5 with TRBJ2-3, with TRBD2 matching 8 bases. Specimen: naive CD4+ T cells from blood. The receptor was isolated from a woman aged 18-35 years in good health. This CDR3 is CASSPAGGRTDTQYF. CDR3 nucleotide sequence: TGTGCCAGCAGTCCGGCGGGGGGTCGTACAGATACGCAGTATTTT.